This record looks at one TCR beta chain sequence and its context. Its antigen remains unidentified. These data belong to a study of T cell repertoires in cytomegalovirus infection. This CDR3 is 16 amino acids long. The germline V gene encodes CDR1 DFQATT and CDR2 SNEGSKA (reference sequence). With 6 bases clipped from V and 4 bases from J, the junction kept 14 bases outside the gene matches. Overall study results and limits: In two of eight donors, the top clonotype was HLA-C-restricted CMV-specific.

TCRdb reprocessed the reads with MiXCR, giving one entry per CDR3 protein. Of 350,000 to 500,000 distinct CDR3 sequences detected, approximately 31% appear once; the ten largest clones hold around 13%. The TCR comes from a human donor in good health (CMV status not recorded). Some clones in this sample may be carry-over from other donors' samples. The chain is built from TRBV20-1 and TRBJ2-3, with 9 bases aligning to TRBD2. Sequenced input: PBMCs. The CDR3 region is CSAGLAGGAWSDTQYF. The CDR3 DNA follows: TGCAGTGCCGGGCTTGCGGGGGGGGCTTGGTCAGATACGCAGTATTTT.